What follows describes a single TCR beta chain. These data are taken from a study of T cell responses to AZD1222 COVID-19 vaccine. The CDR3 is 12 residues long. The germline V gene has CDR1 MGHDK and CDR2 SYGVNS. Losses at the gene ends were 4 bases for V and 3 bases for J; bases not matched to a gene: 0. Measured with immunoSEQ multiplex PCR; TCRdb has only the in-frame clones, and not every one. The table records 100,000 to 120,000 clones, 65% to 85% of them present only once. The TCR was taken from an adult in good health. This chain connects TRBV25-1 to TRBJ2-7; 7 positions match TRBD1. The material was peripheral blood, obtained on day 0 of AZD1222 vaccination. CDR3 in DNA: TGTGCCAGCAGTGGGGACAGCTACGAGCAGTACTTC. Amino acid sequence: CASSGDSYEQYF.